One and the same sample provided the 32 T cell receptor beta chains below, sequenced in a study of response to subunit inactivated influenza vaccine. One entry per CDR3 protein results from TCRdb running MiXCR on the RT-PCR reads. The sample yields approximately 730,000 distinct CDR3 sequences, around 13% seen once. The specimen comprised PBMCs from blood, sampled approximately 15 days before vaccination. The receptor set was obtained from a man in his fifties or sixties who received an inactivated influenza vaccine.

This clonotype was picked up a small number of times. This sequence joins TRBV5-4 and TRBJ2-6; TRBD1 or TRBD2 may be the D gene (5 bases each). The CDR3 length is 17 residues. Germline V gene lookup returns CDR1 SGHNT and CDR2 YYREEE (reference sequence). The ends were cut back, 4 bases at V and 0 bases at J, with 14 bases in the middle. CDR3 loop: CASSRGETYSGANVLTF. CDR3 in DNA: TGTGCCAGCAGCCGAGGGGAGACATACTCTGGGGCCAACGTCCTGACTTTC.

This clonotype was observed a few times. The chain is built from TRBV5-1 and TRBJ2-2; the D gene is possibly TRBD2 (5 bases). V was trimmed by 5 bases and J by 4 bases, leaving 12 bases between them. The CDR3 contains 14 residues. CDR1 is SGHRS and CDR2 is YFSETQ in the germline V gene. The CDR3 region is CASRSYEGTGELFF. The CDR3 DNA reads TGCGCCAGCAGAAGCTATGAGGGCACCGGGGAGCTGTTTTTT.

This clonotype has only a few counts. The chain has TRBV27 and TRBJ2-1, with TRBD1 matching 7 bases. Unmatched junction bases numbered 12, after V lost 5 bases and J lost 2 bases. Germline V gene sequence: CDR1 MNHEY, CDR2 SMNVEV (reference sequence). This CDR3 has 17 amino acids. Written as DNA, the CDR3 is TGTGCCAGCAGTCCGAGCCCTAAGACAGGGCCCTACAATGAGCAGTTCTTC. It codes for CASSPSPKTGPYNEQFF.

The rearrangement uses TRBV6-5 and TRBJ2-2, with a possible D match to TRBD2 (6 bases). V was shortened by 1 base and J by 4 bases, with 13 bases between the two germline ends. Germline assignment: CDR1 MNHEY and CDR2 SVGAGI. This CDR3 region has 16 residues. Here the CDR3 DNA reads TGTGCCAGCAGTTACTTCGCTAGCGTCGGCACCGGGGAGCTGTTTTTT. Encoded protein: CASSYFASVGTGELFF.

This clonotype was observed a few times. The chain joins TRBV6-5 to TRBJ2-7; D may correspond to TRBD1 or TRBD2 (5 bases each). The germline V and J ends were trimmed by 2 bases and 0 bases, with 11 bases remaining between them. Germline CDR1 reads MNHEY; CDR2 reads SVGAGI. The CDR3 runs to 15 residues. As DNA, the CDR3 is TGTGCCAGCAGTTACCGGGGCCAAAGCTCCTACGAGCAGTACTTC. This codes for CASSYRGQSSYEQYF.

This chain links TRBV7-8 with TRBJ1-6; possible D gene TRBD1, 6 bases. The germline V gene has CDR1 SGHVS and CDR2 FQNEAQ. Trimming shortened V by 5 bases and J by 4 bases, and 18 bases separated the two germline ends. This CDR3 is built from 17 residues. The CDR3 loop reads CASSPQMGAPYNSPLHF. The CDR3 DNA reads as TGTGCCAGCAGCCCGCAAATGGGGGCGCCTTATAATTCACCCCTCCACTTT.

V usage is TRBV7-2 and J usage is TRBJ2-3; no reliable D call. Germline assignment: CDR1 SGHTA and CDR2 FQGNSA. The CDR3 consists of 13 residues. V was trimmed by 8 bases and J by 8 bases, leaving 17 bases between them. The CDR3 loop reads CASLPGRASTQYF. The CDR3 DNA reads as TGTGCCAGCCTACCCGGAAGGGCTTCTACGCAGTATTTT.

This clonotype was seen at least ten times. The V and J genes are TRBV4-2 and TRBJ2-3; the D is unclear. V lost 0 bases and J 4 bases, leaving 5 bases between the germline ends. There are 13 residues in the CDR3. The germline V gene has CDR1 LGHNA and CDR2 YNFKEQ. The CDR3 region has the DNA TGTGCCAGCAGCCAAGATTATGCAGATACGCAGTATTTT. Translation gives CASSQDYADTQYF.

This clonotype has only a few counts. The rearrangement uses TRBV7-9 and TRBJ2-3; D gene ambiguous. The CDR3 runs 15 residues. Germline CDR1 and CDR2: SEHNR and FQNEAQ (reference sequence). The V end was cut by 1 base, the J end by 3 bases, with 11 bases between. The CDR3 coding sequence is TGTGCCAGCAGCTTAGTTATTGCTATTACAGATACGCAGTATTTT. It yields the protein CASSLVIAITDTQYF.

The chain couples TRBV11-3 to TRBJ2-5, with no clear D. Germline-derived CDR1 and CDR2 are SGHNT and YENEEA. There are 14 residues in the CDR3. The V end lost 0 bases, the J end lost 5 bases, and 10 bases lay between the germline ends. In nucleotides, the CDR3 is TGTGCCAGCAGCTTAGAGTCTGGAAGCGAGACCCAGTACTTC. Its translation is CASSLESGSETQYF.

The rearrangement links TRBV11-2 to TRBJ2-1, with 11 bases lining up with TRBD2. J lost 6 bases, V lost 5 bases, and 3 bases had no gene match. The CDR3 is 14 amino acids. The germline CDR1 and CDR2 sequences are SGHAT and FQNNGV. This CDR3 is CASSVGLAGNEQFF. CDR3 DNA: TGTGCCAGCAGCGTCGGACTAGCGGGCAATGAGCAGTTCTTC.

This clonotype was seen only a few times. CDR3 nucleotide sequence: TGTGCCAGCAGCTTCGAAAGCGCGCGGGTCCCCTCCTACGAGCAGTACTTC. Translating it yields CASSFESARVPSYEQYF. The chain recombines TRBV7-9 with TRBJ2-7; tentatively, D is TRBD2 (5 bases). CDR3 length: 17 residues. Germline CDR1 and CDR2: SEHNR and FQNEAQ (reference sequence). Trimming pared 3 bases from V and 0 bases from J, leaving 18 bases between.

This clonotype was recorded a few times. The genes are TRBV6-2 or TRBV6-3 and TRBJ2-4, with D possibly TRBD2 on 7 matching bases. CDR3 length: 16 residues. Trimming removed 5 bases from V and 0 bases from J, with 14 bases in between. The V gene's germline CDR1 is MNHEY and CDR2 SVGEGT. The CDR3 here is CASSGGAGQAKNIQYF. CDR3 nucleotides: TGTGCCAGCAGTGGGGGGGCAGGACAAGCCAAAAACATTCAGTACTTC.

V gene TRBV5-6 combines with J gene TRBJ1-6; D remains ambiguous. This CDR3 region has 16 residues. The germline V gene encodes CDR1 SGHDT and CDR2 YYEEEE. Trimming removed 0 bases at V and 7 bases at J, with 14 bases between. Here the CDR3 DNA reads TGTGCCAGCAGCTTGGCAGGTGGCGTCACGAATTCACCCCTCCACTTT. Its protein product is CASSLAGGVTNSPLHF.

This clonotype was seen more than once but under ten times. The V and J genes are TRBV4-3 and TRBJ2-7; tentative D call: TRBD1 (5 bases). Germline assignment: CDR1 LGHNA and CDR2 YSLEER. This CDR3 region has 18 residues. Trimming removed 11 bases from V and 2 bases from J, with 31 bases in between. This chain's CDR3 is CALFPPLWQGRKPYEQYF. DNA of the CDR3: TGCGCCCTCTTCCCCCCTCTCTGGCAGGGTCGTAAGCCCTACGAGCAGTACTTC.

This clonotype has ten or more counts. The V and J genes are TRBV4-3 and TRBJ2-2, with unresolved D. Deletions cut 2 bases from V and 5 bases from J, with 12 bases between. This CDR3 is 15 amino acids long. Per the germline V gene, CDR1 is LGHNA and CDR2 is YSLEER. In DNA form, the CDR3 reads TGCGCCAGCAGCCAAAGACCGTTAGGAACCGGGGAGCTGTTTTTT. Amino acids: CASSQRPLGTGELFF.

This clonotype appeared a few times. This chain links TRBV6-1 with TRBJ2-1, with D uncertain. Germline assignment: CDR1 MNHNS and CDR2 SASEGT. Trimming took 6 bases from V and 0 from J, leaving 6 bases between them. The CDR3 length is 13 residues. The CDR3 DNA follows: TGTGCCAGCAGCACGATCTCCTACAATGAGCAGTTCTTC. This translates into CASSTISYNEQFF.

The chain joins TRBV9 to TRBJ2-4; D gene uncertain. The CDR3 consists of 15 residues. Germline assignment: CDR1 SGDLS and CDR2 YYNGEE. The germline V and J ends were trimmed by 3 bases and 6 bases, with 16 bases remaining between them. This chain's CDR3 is CASSAHSGGGNIQYF. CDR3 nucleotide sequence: TGTGCCAGCAGCGCACACTCGGGTGGCGGAAACATTCAGTACTTC.

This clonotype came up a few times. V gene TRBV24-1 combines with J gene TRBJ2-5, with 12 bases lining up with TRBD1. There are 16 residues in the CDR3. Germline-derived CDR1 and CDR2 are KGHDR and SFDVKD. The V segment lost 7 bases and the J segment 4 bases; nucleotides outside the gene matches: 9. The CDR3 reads CATSPPGQGASETQYF. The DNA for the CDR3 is TGTGCCACCAGCCCCCCGGGACAGGGGGCTTCAGAGACCCAGTACTTC.

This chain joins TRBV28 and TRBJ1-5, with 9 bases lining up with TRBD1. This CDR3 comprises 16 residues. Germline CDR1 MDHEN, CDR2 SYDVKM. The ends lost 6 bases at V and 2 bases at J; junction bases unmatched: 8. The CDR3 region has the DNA TGTGCCAGCAGATCGGGGACAGGGCGCGGCAATCAGCCCCAGCATTTT. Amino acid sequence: CASRSGTGRGNQPQHF.

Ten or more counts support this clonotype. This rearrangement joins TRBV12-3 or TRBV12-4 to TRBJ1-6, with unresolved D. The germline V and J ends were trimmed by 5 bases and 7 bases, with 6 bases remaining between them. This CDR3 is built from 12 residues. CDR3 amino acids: CASSPLNSPLHF. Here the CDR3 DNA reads TGTGCCAGCAGTCCGCTGAATTCACCCCTCCACTTT.

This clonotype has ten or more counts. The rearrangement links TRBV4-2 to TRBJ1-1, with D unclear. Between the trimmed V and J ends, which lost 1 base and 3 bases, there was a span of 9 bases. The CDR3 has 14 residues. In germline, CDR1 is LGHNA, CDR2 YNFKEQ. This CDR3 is CASSQVVRHTEAFF. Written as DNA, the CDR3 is TGTGCCAGCAGCCAAGTAGTCAGACACACTGAAGCTTTCTTT.

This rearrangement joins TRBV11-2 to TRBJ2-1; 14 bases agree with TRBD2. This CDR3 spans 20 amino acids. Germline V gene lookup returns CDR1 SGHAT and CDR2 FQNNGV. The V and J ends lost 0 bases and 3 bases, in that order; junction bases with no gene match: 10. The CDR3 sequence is CASSLDRLAGGPRGYNEQFF. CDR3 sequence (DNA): TGTGCCAGCAGCTTAGACCGACTAGCGGGAGGGCCTCGGGGCTACAATGAGCAGTTCTTC.

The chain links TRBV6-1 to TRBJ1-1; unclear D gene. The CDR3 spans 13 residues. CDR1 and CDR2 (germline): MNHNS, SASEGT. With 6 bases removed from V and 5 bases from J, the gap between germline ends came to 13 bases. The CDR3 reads CASSSRWKTEAFF. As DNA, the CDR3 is TGTGCCAGCAGCTCCCGATGGAAAACTGAAGCTTTCTTT.

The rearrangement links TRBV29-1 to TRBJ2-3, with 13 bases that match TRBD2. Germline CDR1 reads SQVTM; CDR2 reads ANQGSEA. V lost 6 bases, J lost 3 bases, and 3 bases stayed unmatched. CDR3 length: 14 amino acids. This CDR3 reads CSVGTSGVTDTQYF. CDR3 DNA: TGCAGCGTGGGGACTAGCGGGGTTACAGATACGCAGTATTTT.

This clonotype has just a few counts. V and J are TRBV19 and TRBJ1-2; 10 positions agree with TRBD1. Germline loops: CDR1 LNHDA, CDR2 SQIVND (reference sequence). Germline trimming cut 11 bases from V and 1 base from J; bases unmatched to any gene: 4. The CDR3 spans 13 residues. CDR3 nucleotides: TGTGCCTCCGGGGACAGGGGTAACTATGGCTACACCTTC. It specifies CASGDRGNYGYTF.

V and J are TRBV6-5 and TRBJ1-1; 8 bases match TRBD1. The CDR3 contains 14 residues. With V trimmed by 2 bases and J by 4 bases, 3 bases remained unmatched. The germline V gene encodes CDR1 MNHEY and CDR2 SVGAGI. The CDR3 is CASSYGQGSTEAFF. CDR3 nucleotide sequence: TGTGCCAGCAGTTACGGACAGGGCAGCACTGAAGCTTTCTTT.

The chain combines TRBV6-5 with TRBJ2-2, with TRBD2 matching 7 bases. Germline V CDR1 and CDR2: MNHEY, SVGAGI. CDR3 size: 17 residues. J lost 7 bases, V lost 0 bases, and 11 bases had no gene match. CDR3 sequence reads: CASSYSGGAGEDGELFF. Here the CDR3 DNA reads TGTGCCAGCAGTTACTCTGGGGGTGCGGGAGAGGACGGGGAGCTGTTTTTT.

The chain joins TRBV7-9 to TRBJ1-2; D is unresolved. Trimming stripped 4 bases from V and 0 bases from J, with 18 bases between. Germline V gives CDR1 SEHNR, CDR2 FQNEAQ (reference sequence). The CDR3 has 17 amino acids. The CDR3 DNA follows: TGTGCCAGCAGCTCACTGCGCGACCGAACCCCTAACTATGGCTACACCTTC. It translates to CASSSLRDRTPNYGYTF.

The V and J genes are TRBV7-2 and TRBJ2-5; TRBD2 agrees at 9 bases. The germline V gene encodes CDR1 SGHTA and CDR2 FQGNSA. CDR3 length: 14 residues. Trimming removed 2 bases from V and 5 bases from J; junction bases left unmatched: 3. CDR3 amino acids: CASSLFSGSETQYF. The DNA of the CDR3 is TGTGCCAGCAGCTTATTTAGCGGGAGCGAGACCCAGTACTTC.

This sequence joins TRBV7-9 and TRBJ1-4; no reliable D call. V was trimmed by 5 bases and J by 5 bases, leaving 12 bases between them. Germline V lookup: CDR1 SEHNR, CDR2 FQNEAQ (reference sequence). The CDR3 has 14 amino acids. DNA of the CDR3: TGTGCCAGCAGCAGACACGCCGCCAATGAAAAACTGTTTTTT. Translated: CASSRHAANEKLFF. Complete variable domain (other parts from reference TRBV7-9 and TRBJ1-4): DTGVSQNPRHKITKRGQNVTFRCDPISEHNRLYWYRQTLGQGPEFLTYFQNEAQLEKSRLLSDRFSAERPKGSFSTLEIQRTEQGDSAMYLCASSRHAANEKLFFGSGTQLSVL.

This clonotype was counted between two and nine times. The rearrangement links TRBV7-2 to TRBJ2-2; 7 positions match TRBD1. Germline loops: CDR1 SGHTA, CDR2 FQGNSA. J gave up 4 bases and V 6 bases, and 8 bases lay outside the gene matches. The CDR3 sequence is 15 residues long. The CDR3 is CASRKTGLTTGELFF. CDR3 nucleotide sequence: TGTGCCAGCAGGAAGACAGGGTTGACCACCGGGGAGCTGTTTTTT.